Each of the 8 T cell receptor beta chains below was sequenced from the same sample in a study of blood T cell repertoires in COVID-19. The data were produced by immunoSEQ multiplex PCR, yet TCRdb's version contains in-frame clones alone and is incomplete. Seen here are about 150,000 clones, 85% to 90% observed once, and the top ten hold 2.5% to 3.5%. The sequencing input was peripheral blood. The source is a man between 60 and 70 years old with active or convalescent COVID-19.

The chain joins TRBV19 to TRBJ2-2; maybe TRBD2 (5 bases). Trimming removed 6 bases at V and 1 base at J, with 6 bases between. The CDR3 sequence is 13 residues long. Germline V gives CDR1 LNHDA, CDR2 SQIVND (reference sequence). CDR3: CASRRGNTGELFF. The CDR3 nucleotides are TGTGCCAGTAGACGGGGGAACACCGGGGAGCTGTTTTTT.

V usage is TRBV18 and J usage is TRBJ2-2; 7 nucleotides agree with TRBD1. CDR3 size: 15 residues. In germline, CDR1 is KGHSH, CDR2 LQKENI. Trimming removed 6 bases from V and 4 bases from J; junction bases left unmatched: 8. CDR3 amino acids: CASSLQGQATGELFF. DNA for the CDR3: TGTGCCAGCTCCTTACAGGGGCAGGCCACCGGGGAGCTGTTTTTT. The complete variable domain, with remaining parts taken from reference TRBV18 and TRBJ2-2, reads NAGVMQNPRHLVRRRGQEARLRCSPMKGHSHVYWYRQLPEEGLKFMVYLQKENIIDESGMPKERFSAEFPKEGPSILRIQQVVRGDSAAYFCASSLQGQATGELFFGEGSRLTVL.

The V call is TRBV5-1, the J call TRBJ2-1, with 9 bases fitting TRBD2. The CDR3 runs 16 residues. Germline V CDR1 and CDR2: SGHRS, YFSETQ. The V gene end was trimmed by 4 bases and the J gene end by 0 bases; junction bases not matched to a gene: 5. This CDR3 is CASSPRSGSSYNEQFF. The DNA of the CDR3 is TGCGCCAGCAGCCCTCGTAGCGGGAGCTCCTACAATGAGCAGTTCTTC.

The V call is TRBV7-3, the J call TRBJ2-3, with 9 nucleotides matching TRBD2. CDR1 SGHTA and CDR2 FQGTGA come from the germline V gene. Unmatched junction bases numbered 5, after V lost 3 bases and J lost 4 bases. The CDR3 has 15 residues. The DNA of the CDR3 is TGTGCCAGCAGCTTTGATTGGACTAGCGCAGATACGCAGTATTTT. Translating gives CASSFDWTSADTQYF.

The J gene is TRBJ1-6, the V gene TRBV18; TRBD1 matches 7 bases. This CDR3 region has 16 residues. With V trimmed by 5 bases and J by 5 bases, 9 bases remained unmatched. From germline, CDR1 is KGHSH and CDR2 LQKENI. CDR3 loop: CASSETGTVNNSPLHF. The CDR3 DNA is TGTGCCAGCTCAGAGACCGGGACAGTAAATAATTCACCCCTCCACTTT.

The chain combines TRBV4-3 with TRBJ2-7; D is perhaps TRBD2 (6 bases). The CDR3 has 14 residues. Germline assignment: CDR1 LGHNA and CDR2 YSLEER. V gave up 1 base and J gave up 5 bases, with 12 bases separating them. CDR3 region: CASSQARGMDEQYF. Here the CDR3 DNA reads TGCGCCAGCAGCCAAGCCCGGGGGATGGACGAGCAGTACTTC.

The CDR3 spells CASSVAPVATGELFF. The CDR3 DNA sequence: TGTGCCAGCAGCGTAGCCCCAGTCGCCACCGGGGAGCTGTTTTTT. This chain links TRBV9 with TRBJ2-2; D not certain. Germline loops: CDR1 SGDLS, CDR2 YYNGEE. The V end lost 0 bases, the J end lost 4 bases, and 10 bases lay between the germline ends. The CDR3 is made up of 15 amino acids.

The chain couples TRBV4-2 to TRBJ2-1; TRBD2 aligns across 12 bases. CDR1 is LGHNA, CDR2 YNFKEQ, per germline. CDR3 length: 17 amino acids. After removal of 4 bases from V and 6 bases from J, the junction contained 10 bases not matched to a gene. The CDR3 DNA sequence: TGTGCCAGCAGCCGTCTGACTAGCGGGGGACCGTCCAATGAGCAGTTCTTC. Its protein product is CASSRLTSGGPSNEQFF.